A selection of T cell receptor beta chains follows, all from one sample in a study of cytomegalovirus exposure and HLA in healthy donors. The method was immunoSEQ multiplex PCR; TCRdb's version includes in-frame clones alone and lacks a portion of them. This table holds 200,000 to 250,000 clones. Sequenced input: PBMCs. All receptors derive from a woman between 25 and 40 years old in good health and CMV-seropositive. CDR3s include the opening cysteine and the closing phenylalanine or tryptophan. The order of the fields is V gene, J gene, CDR3 protein.

TRBV12-5	TRBJ2-3	CASGLVVAGGYPSTDTQYF
TRBV25-1	TRBJ2-1	CASSEFSRSSYNEQFF
TRBV10-2	TRBJ1-2	CASSDRTGGGYTF
TRBV30	TRBJ2-1	CAWSGTSGNSEQFF
TRBV27	TRBJ1-4	CASSLTIGQGRGEKLFF
TRBV15	TRBJ1-5	CATSREAGSWQPQHF
TRBV19	TRBJ2-3	CASSIGTSLVHTDTQYF
TRBV10-1	TRBJ1-2	CASSSTGNGYTF
TRBV7-6	TRBJ1-2	CASSLIAGPNYGYTF
TRBV9	TRBJ1-2	CASSVVTGDGYTF
TRBV7-2	TRBJ2-5	CASSSLAGQETQYF
TRBV6-5	TRBJ1-1	CASSTWTQTTEAFF
TRBV29-1	TRBJ1-1	CSVEVVEAFF
TRBV5-5	TRBJ1-1	CASSPPGYRGMNTEAFF
TRBV6-5	TRBJ2-5	CASRQAGHQETQYF
TRBV19	TRBJ1-2	CASSSGQIYGYTF
TRBV5-1	TRBJ2-7	CASSLDGGPEDEQYF
TRBV18	TRBJ2-2	CASSPRAGAAPGELFF
TRBV5-1	TRBJ2-7	CASSGGLAGASEQYF
TRBV5-4	TRBJ1-1	CASSSRDRDTEAFF
TRBV30	TRBJ2-7	CACHSGSLSYEQYF
TRBV2	TRBJ1-3	CASRQTGTGNTIYF
TRBV18	TRBJ2-2	CASSPNRGDTGELFF
TRBV10-1	TRBJ1-2	CASSAAGGGYTF
TRBV5-1	TRBJ2-7	CASSSELHPSYEQYF
TRBV18	TRBJ1-6	CASSPRTGSNSPLHF
TRBV6-5	TRBJ1-2	CASSEQDRNYGYTF
TRBV5-1	TRBJ2-3	CASSLGTNQGTDTQYF
TRBV6-5	TRBJ2-5	CASRQTGRETQYF
TRBV28	TRBJ2-6	CASSHQGQLSGANVLTF
TRBV5-1	TRBJ2-1	CASSLDSGRAVNEQFF
TRBV5-6	TRBJ1-6	CASSFVQGRTPLHF
TRBV7-2	TRBJ2-6	CASSLAWGAGANVLTF
TRBV7-8	TRBJ2-7	CASSLQGRGSYEQYF
TRBV7-9	TRBJ2-5	CASSLAGTAGTQYF
TRBV5-1	TRBJ2-7	CASSGSDRTYEQYF
TRBV7-7	TRBJ2-3	CASSPLAGGSTDTQYF
TRBV4-3	TRBJ1-4	CASSQSLQPNEKLFF
TRBV19	TRBJ1-4	CASSNRGGEKLFF
TRBV6-5	TRBJ1-4	CASSPQTGRSEKLFF
TRBV6-5	TRBJ1-5	CASSQDRYQPQHF
TRBV7-9	TRBJ2-5	CASSLPGVRETQYF
TRBV28	TRBJ2-3	CASSLYSGGTDTQYF
TRBV7-2	TRBJ2-2	CASSLVAFRGEGGELFF
TRBV7-2	TRBJ1-6	CASSSDREISPLHF
TRBV27	TRBJ1-4	CASSLHRGVEGKLFF
TRBV29-1	TRBJ2-7	CSGSRGAPDYEQYF
TRBV5-6	TRBJ1-4	CASSIPGTGGEKLFF
TRBV4-2	TRBJ2-3	CASSQPGLAGDPGGKDTQYF
TRBV5-1	TRBJ1-2	CASSLAGFDYGYTF
TRBV6-1	TRBJ1-5	CASSARTVRSQPQHF
TRBV29-1	TRBJ1-1	CSVDETGVITEAFF
TRBV28	TRBJ1-5	CASSFTGLSNQPQHF
TRBV29-1	TRBJ2-7	CSARTSPYEQYF
TRBV2	TRBJ1-2	CASRVDRTNYGYTF
TRBV5-5	TRBJ2-1	CASSLTSGYYNEQFF
TRBV29-1	TRBJ2-5	CSVKGTGGLDIQTQYF